This T cell receptor (beta chain) was documented in a study of OX40 agonist ivuxolimab in advanced cancers. Whole-study findings and limits: Partial responders receiving 0.1-3.0 mg/kg showed among the lowest clonal expansion.

V was clipped by 5 bases and J by 2 bases; unmatched bases: 4. The CDR3 totals 14 residues. CDR1 is SGHVS, CDR2 FQNEAQ, per germline. Clones were sequenced by immunoSEQ multiplex PCR, and TCRdb holds only the in-frame ones, with some missing. Among 50,000 to 65,000 clones, roughly four fifths were seen once, and the ten largest hold nearly 0.7%. Note on this clone: Its target is unknown.

Sequencing used CD4+ or CD8+ T cells sorted from blood, obtained in a trial of the OX40 agonist ivuxolimab. The genes are TRBV7-8 and TRBJ1-1, with 8 bases fitting TRBD1. The receptor was derived from an adult with an advanced solid tumor such as melanoma, head and neck, liver or kidney cancer. The CDR3 nucleotides read TGTGCCAGCAGCCACGCAGGGGGCAACACTGAAGCTTTCTTT. Translated, it gives CASSHAGGNTEAFF.